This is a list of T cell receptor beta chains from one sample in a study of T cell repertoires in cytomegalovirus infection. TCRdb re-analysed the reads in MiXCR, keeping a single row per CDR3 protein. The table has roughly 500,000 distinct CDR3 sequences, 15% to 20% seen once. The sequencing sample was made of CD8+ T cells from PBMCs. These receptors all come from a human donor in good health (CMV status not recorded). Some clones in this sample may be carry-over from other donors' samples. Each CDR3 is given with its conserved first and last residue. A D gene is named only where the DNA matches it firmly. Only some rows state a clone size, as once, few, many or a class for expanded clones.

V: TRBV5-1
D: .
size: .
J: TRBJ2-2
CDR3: CASSLSVNLVGAGELFF
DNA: TGCGCCAGCAGCTTGTCGGTGAACCTAGTCGGCGCCGGGGAGCTGTTTTTT

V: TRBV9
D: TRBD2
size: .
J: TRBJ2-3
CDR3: CASSVAGGGYTDTQYF
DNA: TGTGCCAGCAGCGTAGCCGGGGGAGGGTATACAGATACGCAGTATTTT

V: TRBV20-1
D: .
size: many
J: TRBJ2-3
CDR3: CSAEGGGPRDTQYF
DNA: TGCAGTGCGGAGGGGGGGGGCCCGAGGGATACGCAGTATTTT

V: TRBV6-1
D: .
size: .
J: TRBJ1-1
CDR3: CASSDLGAVGMNTEAFF
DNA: TGTGCCAGCAGTGATTTAGGCGCTGTTGGGATGAACACTGAAGCTTTCTTT

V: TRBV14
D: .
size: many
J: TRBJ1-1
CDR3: CASSPLRSQPAFF
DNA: TGTGCCAGCAGCCCCCTAAGGAGCCAGCCAGCTTTCTTT

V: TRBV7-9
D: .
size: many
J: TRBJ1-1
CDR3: CASSQAPGIGTEAFF
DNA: TGTGCCAGCAGCCAGGCCCCAGGGATTGGGACTGAAGCTTTCTTT

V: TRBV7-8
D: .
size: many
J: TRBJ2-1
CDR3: CASSLGPGGVSMHEQFF
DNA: TGTGCCAGCAGCTTAGGCCCCGGTGGCGTTTCGATGCATGAGCAGTTCTTC

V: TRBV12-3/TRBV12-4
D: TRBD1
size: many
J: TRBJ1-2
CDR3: CASSLRRDRDGYTF
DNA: TGTGCCAGCAGTTTGCGGCGGGACAGGGATGGCTACACCTTC

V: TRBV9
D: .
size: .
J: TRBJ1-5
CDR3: CASSVRGDFNQPQHF
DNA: TGTGCCAGCAGCGTTCGAGGGGACTTCAATCAGCCCCAGCATTTT

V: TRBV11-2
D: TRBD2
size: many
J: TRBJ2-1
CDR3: CASSSLGGPADEQFF
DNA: TGTGCCAGCAGCTCCTTGGGAGGGCCCGCGGATGAGCAGTTCTTC

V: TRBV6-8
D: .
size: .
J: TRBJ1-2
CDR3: CDSSDGPIYGYTF
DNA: TGTGACAGCAGTGACGGTCCAATCTATGGCTACACCTTC

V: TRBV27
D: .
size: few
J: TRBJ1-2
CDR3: CASSPHRVDDGYTF
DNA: TGTGCCAGCAGTCCGCACAGGGTGGATGATGGCTACACCTTC

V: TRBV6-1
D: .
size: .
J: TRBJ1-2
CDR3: CASSDLGQIYGYTF
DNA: TGTGCCAGCAGTGACCTCGGACAGATATATGGCTACACCTTC

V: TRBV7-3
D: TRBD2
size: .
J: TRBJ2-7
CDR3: CASSLIAGASYEQYF
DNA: TGTGCCAGCAGCTTAATAGCGGGAGCGTCCTACGAGCAGTACTTC

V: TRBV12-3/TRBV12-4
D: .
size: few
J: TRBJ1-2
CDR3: CASSAPNREFYGYTF
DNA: TGTGCCAGCAGTGCGCCCAACAGGGAGTTCTATGGCTACACCTTC

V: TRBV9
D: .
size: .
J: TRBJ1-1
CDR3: CASSEGGYTEAFF
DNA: TGTGCCAGCAGCGAGGGGGGATATACTGAAGCTTTCTTT

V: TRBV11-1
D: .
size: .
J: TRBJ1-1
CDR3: CASSSWGSSDTEAFF
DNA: TGTGCCAGCAGCTCTTGGGGCTCAAGCGACACTGAAGCTTTCTTT

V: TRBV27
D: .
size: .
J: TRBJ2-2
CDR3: CASSLNRRPLGGELFF
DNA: TGTGCCAGCAGTTTAAACAGAAGGCCCCTGGGCGGGGAGCTGTTTTTT

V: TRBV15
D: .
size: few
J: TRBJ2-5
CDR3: CATSRDEGTGHQETQYF
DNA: TGTGCCACCAGCAGAGATGAAGGTACAGGGCACCAAGAGACCCAGTACTTC

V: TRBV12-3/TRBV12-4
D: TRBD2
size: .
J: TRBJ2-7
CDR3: CASSPREAGEQYF
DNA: TGTGCCAGCAGTCCCCGGGAAGCGGGGGAGCAGTACTTC

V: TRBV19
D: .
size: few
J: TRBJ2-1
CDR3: CASSIGQNYNEQFF
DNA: TGTGCCAGTAGTATAGGACAGAACTACAATGAGCAGTTCTTC

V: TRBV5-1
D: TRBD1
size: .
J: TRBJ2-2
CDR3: CASSLDKGATGELFF
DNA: TGCGCCAGCAGCTTGGACAAGGGGGCCACCGGGGAGCTGTTTTTT

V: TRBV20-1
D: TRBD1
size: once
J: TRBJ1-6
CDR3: CSAKTGTGPYNSPLHF
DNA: TGCAGTGCGAAAACCGGGACAGGGCCTTATAATTCACCCCTCCACTTT

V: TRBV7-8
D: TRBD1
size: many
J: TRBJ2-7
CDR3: CASSQRGHDYEQYF
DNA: TGTGCCAGCAGCCAGAGGGGGCACGACTACGAGCAGTACTTC

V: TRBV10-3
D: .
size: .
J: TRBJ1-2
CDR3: CATDGRETEKPYGYTF
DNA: TGTGCCACTGATGGGAGGGAAACGGAGAAGCCCTATGGCTACACCTTC

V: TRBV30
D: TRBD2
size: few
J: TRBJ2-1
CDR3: CAWSTISGSGNEQFF
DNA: TGTGCCTGGAGTACAATCAGCGGGAGCGGGAATGAGCAGTTCTTC

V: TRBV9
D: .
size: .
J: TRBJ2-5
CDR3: CASSPQGRRGETQYF
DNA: TGTGCCAGCAGCCCACAGGGACGGCGAGGGGAGACCCAGTACTTC

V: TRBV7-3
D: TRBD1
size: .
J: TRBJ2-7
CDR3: CASRPSGTGSSYDQYF
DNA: TGTGCCAGCAGACCCAGCGGGACAGGGTCGTCCTACGATCAGTACTTC

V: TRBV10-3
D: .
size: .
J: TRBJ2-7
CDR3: CAISEPGVNRDEQYF
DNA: TGTGCCATCAGTGAGCCAGGGGTGAATCGGGACGAGCAGTACTTC

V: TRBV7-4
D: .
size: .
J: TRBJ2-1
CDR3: CASWGDSEQFF
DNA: TGTGCCAGCTGGGGGGACTCTGAGCAGTTCTTC

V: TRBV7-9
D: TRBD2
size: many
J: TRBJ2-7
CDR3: CASSLPGLSSYEQYF
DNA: TGTGCCAGCAGCTTACCGGGACTAAGCTCCTACGAGCAGTACTTC

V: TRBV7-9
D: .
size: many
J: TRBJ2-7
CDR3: CASSSNPEQYF
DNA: TGTGCCAGCAGCTCGAATCCCGAGCAGTACTTC

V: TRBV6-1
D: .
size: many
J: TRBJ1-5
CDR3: CASSAGIPQGPQHF
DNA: TGTGCCAGCAGTGCAGGGATCCCGCAAGGGCCCCAGCATTTT

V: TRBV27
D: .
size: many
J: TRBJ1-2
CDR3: CASSLSAGALEATTF
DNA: TGTGCCAGCAGTTTATCTGCAGGGGCCTTAGAAGCTACCACCTTC

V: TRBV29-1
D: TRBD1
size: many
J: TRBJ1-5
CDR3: CSVGDRGRNQPQHF
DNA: TGCAGCGTGGGGGACAGGGGGCGCAATCAGCCCCAGCATTTT

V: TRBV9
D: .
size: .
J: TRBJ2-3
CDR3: CASSPWESRDTQYF
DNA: TGTGCCAGCAGCCCGTGGGAGTCTAGGGATACGCAGTATTTT

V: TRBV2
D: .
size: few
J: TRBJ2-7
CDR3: CASGSRIEEQYF
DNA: TGTGCCAGCGGATCGAGGATAGAAGAGCAGTACTTC

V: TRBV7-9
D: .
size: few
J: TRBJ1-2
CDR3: CASSQPADGYTF
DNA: TGTGCCAGCAGCCAGCCAGCGGATGGCTACACCTTC

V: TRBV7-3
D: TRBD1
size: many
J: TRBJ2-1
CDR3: CASSPPDRERRNEQFF
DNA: TGTGCCAGCAGCCCCCCCGACAGGGAGCGGCGGAATGAGCAGTTCTTC

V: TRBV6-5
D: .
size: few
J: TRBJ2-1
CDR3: CASAFQKGSTDEQFF
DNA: TGTGCCAGCGCATTCCAGAAGGGGTCAACGGATGAGCAGTTCTTC

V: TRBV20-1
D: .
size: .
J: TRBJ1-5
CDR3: CSALVVGGNNQPQHF
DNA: TGCAGTGCTCTCGTGGTGGGCGGCAACAATCAGCCCCAGCATTTT

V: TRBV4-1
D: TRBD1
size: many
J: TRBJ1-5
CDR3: CASSQAGAGGGQPQHF
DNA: TGCGCCAGCAGCCAAGCCGGGGCAGGGGGTGGACAGCCCCAGCATTTT

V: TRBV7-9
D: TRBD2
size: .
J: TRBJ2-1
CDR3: CASSLVAGGPDNEQFF
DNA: TGTGCCAGCAGCTTAGTGGCGGGAGGGCCCGACAATGAGCAGTTCTTC

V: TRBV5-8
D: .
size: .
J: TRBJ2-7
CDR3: CASSPIWSYEQYF
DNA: TGTGCCAGCAGCCCCATCTGGAGCTACGAGCAGTACTTC

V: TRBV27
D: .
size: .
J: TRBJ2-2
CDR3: CASRDWSRTGELFF
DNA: TGTGCCAGCAGAGACTGGTCTCGCACCGGGGAGCTGTTTTTT

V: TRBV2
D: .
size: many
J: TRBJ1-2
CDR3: CARDGGRYGYTF
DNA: TGTGCCAGAGACGGGGGCCGGTATGGCTACACCTTC

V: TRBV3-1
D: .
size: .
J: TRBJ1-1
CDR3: CASSQDNRVYAFF
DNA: TGTGCCAGCAGCCAAGATAATAGGGTCTATGCTTTCTTT

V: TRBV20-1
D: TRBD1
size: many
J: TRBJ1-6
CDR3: CSAPHPGTEQIRGGNSPLHF
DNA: TGCAGTGCCCCCCATCCTGGGACAGAACAAATTCGTGGAGGCAATTCACCCCTCCACTTT

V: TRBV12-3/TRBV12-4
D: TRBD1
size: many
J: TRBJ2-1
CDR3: CASRSGTGAPDNEQFF
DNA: TGTGCCAGCAGGTCCGGGACAGGGGCCCCTGACAATGAGCAGTTCTTC

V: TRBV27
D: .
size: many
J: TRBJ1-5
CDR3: CASSPSIGDSNQPQHF
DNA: TGTGCCAGCAGTCCGTCGATAGGGGATAGCAATCAGCCCCAGCATTTT

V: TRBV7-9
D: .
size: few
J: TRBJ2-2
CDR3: CARRGVGTGELFF
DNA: TGTGCCCGACGCGGGGTGGGGACCGGGGAGCTGTTTTTT

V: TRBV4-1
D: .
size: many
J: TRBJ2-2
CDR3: CASSRGTTGELFF
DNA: TGCGCCAGCAGCCGGGGGACGACCGGGGAGCTGTTTTTT

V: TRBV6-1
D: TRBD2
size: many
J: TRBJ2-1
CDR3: CASRPRYGGGPYNEQFF
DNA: TGTGCCAGCAGACCCCGGTACGGGGGGGGCCCTTACAATGAGCAGTTCTTC

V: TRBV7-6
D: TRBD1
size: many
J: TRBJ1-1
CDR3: CASSFGTGGSDTEAFF
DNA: TGTGCCAGCAGCTTCGGGACAGGGGGTTCTGACACTGAAGCTTTCTTT

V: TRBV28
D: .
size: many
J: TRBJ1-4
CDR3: CASSFRRVPKEKLFF
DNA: TGTGCCAGCAGTTTCCGCCGGGTTCCCAAGGAAAAACTGTTTTTT

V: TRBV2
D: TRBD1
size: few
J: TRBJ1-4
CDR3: CASKESGQQNEKLFF
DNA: TGTGCCAGCAAGGAATCGGGACAGCAGAATGAAAAACTGTTTTTT

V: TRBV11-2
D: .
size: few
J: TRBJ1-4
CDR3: CASSYDQGGEKLFF
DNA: TGTGCCAGCAGTTACGATCAGGGCGGGGAAAAACTGTTTTTT

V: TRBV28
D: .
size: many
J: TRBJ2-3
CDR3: CASRPSAESQDTQYF
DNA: TGTGCCAGCAGGCCCTCCGCGGAGTCCCAAGATACGCAGTATTTT

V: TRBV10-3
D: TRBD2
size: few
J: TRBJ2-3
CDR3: CAIQPGGGSTDTQYF
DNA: TGTGCCATCCAACCTGGGGGGGGGAGCACAGATACGCAGTATTTT